The rows below give T cell receptor beta chains drawn from one sample of a study of blood T cells in healthy people across ages. TCRdb reanalysed the 5' RACE reads using MiXCR and keeps one entry per CDR3 protein. The sample shows about 1.4 million distinct CDR3 sequences, 45% to 70% of them seen only once. The sequenced sample was blood. The receptors shown here come from a man between 18 and 35 years old in good health. Both conserved end residues are part of each CDR3. D genes are given only for firm matches. The size field is filled for only some rows; it gives once, few, many or a size class.

v_gene	d_gene	abundance	j_gene	CDR3aa	CDR3nt
TRBV12-3/TRBV12-4	TRBD1	NA	TRBJ2-7	CASSLGTGSSEQYF	TGTGCCAGCAGTCTGGGGACAGGGTCAAGCGAGCAGTACTTC
TRBV28	NA	once	TRBJ2-1	CASSLVGGSAYEQFF	TGTGCCAGCAGTTTGGTCGGCGGGTCCGCTTACGAGCAGTTCTTC
TRBV12-3/TRBV12-4	NA	NA	TRBJ2-7	CASSRSRGSYEQYF	TGTGCCAGCAGTCGATCCAGGGGCTCCTACGAGCAGTACTTC
TRBV4-1	TRBD2	NA	TRBJ2-1	CASSQIGGGTSAYNEQFF	TGCGCCAGCAGCCAAATTGGGGGAGGAACTAGCGCGTACAATGAGCAGTTCTTC
TRBV20-1	TRBD1	NA	TRBJ2-5	CSARTLSRDREQETQYF	TGCAGTGCTAGAACCCTGAGCCGGGACAGGGAACAAGAGACCCAGTACTTC
TRBV20-1	NA	NA	TRBJ2-3	CSALGGLPRGSDTQYF	TGCAGTGCTCTTGGGGGACTTCCCCGGGGTTCAGATACGCAGTATTTT
TRBV29-1	NA	NA	TRBJ2-7	CSAQDSPSYEQYF	TGCAGCGCACAGGACAGCCCTTCCTACGAGCAGTACTTC
TRBV2	NA	few	TRBJ1-2	CASSGVANPNYGYTF	TGTGCCAGCAGTGGCGTGGCCAATCCTAACTATGGCTACACCTTC
TRBV10-3	TRBD1	few	TRBJ1-1	CAISEWAGGHTEAFF	TGTGCCATCAGTGAGTGGGCAGGGGGCCACACTGAAGCTTTCTTT
TRBV14	TRBD1	NA	TRBJ1-4	CASSRRDRLNEKLFF	TGTGCCAGCAGCCGGAGGGACAGGTTAAATGAAAAACTGTTTTTT
TRBV6-2/TRBV6-3	NA	NA	TRBJ2-5	CASSPAPDSYQETQYF	TGTGCCAGCAGCCCAGCACCCGACAGCTACCAAGAGACCCAGTACTTC
TRBV5-1	TRBD1	NA	TRBJ1-1	CASSLYGTGTTEAFF	TGCGCCAGCAGCTTGTATGGGACAGGGACCACTGAAGCTTTCTTT
TRBV6-2/TRBV6-3	NA	NA	TRBJ2-3	CASSRRGPPNSDTQYF	TGTGCCAGCAGTCGTCGGGGCCCACCGAACTCAGATACGCAGTATTTT
TRBV12-3/TRBV12-4	NA	NA	TRBJ2-5	CASSVRSGQETQYF	TGTGCCAGCAGTGTACGCAGCGGTCAAGAGACCCAGTACTTC
TRBV4-1	TRBD1	NA	TRBJ2-1	CASSQGPLGTDYNEQFF	TGCGCCAGCAGCCAAGGACCCCTGGGGACAGACTACAATGAGCAGTTCTTC
TRBV7-9	TRBD2	NA	TRBJ2-1	CASSLALSGRAPNEQFF	TGTGCCAGCAGCTTAGCACTTAGCGGGAGGGCTCCTAATGAGCAGTTCTTC
TRBV7-6	NA	NA	TRBJ2-3	CASSFGRERTDTQYF	TGTGCCAGCAGCTTCGGTCGGGAGAGAACAGATACGCAGTATTTT
TRBV6-5	NA	NA	TRBJ1-2	CASSPSLGSAGYTF	TGTGCCAGCAGCCCAAGTTTGGGGTCGGCTGGCTACACCTTC
TRBV20-1	NA	few	TRBJ2-4	CSARGLLGWENIQYF	TGCAGTGCTAGAGGACTCTTGGGGTGGGAAAACATTCAGTACTTC
TRBV10-3	NA	many	TRBJ2-1	CAIRVRDEQFF	TGTGCCATCAGAGTCCGGGATGAGCAGTTCTTC
TRBV20-1	TRBD1	NA	TRBJ2-7	CSARVDRATYEQYF	TGCAGTGCTAGGGTAGACAGGGCAACGTACGAGCAGTACTTC
TRBV12-3/TRBV12-4	TRBD2	NA	TRBJ2-7	CASSLAGLAEHYEQYF	TGTGCCAGCAGTTTAGCGGGACTAGCGGAGCACTACGAGCAGTACTTC
TRBV20-1	TRBD2	NA	TRBJ2-1	CSARRLAGGLNEQFF	TGCAGTGCTAGAAGACTAGCGGGGGGGCTCAATGAGCAGTTCTTC
TRBV27	TRBD1	once	TRBJ1-2	CASSLVAGGNYGYTF	TGTGCCAGCAGTTTAGTGGCAGGGGGAAACTATGGCTACACCTTC
TRBV4-1	TRBD1	NA	TRBJ1-6	CASSQGDRLNSPLHF	TGCGCCAGCAGCCAAGGGGACAGGTTGAATTCACCCCTCCACTTT
TRBV12-3/TRBV12-4	NA	NA	TRBJ2-6	CASSWQQRSSGANVLTF	TGTGCCAGCAGTTGGCAGCAAAGAAGCTCTGGGGCCAACGTCCTGACTTTC
TRBV30	NA	NA	TRBJ2-2	CAWSVPRASGELFF	TGTGCCTGGAGTGTACCGAGAGCGAGCGGGGAGCTGTTTTTT
TRBV7-2	NA	few	TRBJ1-6	CASSLGRNNNSPLHF	TGTGCCAGCAGCTTAGGACGGAACAATAATTCACCCCTCCACTTT
TRBV5-1	TRBD1	few	TRBJ2-1	CASSSVGTAGNEQFF	TGCGCCAGCAGCTCGGTTGGGACAGCAGGGAATGAGCAGTTCTTC
TRBV5-1	NA	NA	TRBJ2-7	CASSLAAGPLDEQYF	TGCGCCAGCAGCTTGGCTGCGGGTCCTCTCGACGAGCAGTACTTC
TRBV20-1	NA	NA	TRBJ1-3	CSASPDLKGNTIYF	TGCAGTGCTAGTCCAGACTTGAAGGGAAACACCATATATTTT
TRBV6-2/TRBV6-3	TRBD1	NA	TRBJ2-7	CASRPPRDRDCEQYF	TGTGCCAGCAGGCCTCCTCGGGACAGGGACTGCGAGCAGTACTTC
TRBV28	NA	NA	TRBJ1-4	CASSLYTRHGNEKLFF	TGTGCCAGCAGTTTATACACCAGACACGGTAATGAAAAACTGTTTTTT
TRBV28	NA	few	TRBJ2-7	CASTSDRPLYEQYF	TGTGCCAGCACCTCCGACCGGCCCCTCTACGAGCAGTACTTC
TRBV7-2	TRBD2	NA	TRBJ2-6	CASSLYAAGDSGANVLTF	TGTGCCAGCAGCTTATATGCAGCGGGAGATTCTGGGGCCAACGTCCTGACTTTC
TRBV29-1	NA	NA	TRBJ2-7	CSAAGYSYEQYF	TGCAGCGCTGCCGGGTACTCCTACGAGCAGTACTTC
TRBV7-2	TRBD2	NA	TRBJ2-5	CASSSRAGEQETQYF	TGTGCCAGCAGCAGCAGAGCGGGAGAACAAGAGACCCAGTACTTC
TRBV6-5	NA	few	TRBJ2-1	CASRTDRASYNEQFF	TGTGCCAGCAGAACGGACCGAGCCTCCTACAATGAGCAGTTCTTC
TRBV4-1	TRBD2	NA	TRBJ2-1	CASSQVAGGPERQFF	TGCGCCAGCAGCCAAGTAGCGGGAGGGCCGGAGAGGCAGTTCTTC
TRBV7-2	TRBD2	NA	TRBJ2-2	CASSSILGGTGELFF	TGTGCCAGCAGCTCAATTCTGGGAGGGACCGGGGAGCTGTTTTTT
TRBV5-6	NA	few	TRBJ2-5	CASSLSPVGTQYF	TGTGCCAGCAGCTTGTCCCCGGTCGGGACCCAGTACTTC
TRBV20-1	NA	few	TRBJ2-6	CSARGRRGGSGANVLTF	TGCAGTGCTAGGGGACGGCGGGGTGGCTCTGGGGCCAACGTCCTGACTTTC
TRBV20-1	TRBD2	NA	TRBJ2-1	CSARYLAGGPGGQFF	TGCAGTGCTAGATATTTAGCGGGGGGACCCGGGGGGCAGTTCTTC
TRBV20-1	NA	many	TRBJ2-7	CSARKTGYEQYF	TGCAGTGCTAGAAAGACAGGCTACGAGCAGTACTTC
TRBV7-9	NA	few	TRBJ2-7	CASTYLGTNYEQYF	TGTGCCAGCACTTATCTCGGGACGAATTACGAGCAGTACTTC
TRBV29-1	TRBD1	few	TRBJ2-3	CSVDNRDRSTDTQYF	TGCAGCGTTGACAACCGGGACAGGAGCACAGATACGCAGTATTTT
TRBV7-8	NA	few	TRBJ2-3	CASSLDPWLEFPTDTQYF	TGTGCCAGCAGCTTAGATCCGTGGCTGGAGTTCCCCACAGATACGCAGTATTTT
TRBV27	NA	NA	TRBJ2-2	CASSPTPTETKTTGELFF	TGTGCCAGCAGTCCCACACCGACGGAGACTAAGACCACCGGGGAGCTGTTTTTT
TRBV6-6	NA	NA	TRBJ2-1	CASRGMRSYNEQFF	TGTGCCAGCAGAGGTATGCGCTCCTACAATGAGCAGTTCTTC
TRBV29-1	TRBD2	few	TRBJ2-4	CSVSLMAGEQYF	TGCAGCGTTTCCCTCATGGCGGGGGAGCAGTACTTC
TRBV28	NA	NA	TRBJ2-1	CASRTFNNEQFF	TGTGCCAGCAGGACTTTCAACAATGAGCAGTTCTTC
TRBV4-1	NA	NA	TRBJ1-5	CASSQVGRTQHF	TGCGCCAGCAGCCAAGTCGGGAGGACCCAGCATTTT
TRBV12-3/TRBV12-4	TRBD2	few	TRBJ2-1	CASSGLAGGNEQFF	TGTGCCAGCAGTGGACTAGCGGGGGGCAATGAGCAGTTCTTC
TRBV2	TRBD1	NA	TRBJ1-1	CASITGTGAAFF	TGTGCCAGCATTACCGGGACAGGGGCAGCTTTCTTT
TRBV20-1	NA	NA	TRBJ2-7	CSAPGIFSSEQYF	TGCAGTGCCCCAGGGATTTTTTCCTCCGAGCAGTACTTC